This entry lists 7 T cell receptor beta chains sequenced from one sample in a study of vaccination effects on CD4 cells after COVID-19. Cultured cells yielded isolated CD4+ T cells after around 9 days. TCRdb's table, derived via immunoSEQ multiplex PCR, lists solely in-frame clones and lacks some. This repertoire shows about 66,000 clones, 55% to 75% found once; its top ten account for roughly 23%. What these receptors recognize is not known. The source material was CD4+ T cells from PBMCs cultured without peptide, sampled before COVID-19 vaccination. The receptor source for this set is a human donor who had a prior SARS-CoV-2 infection.

This chain joins TRBV5-6 and TRBJ2-1, with a possible D match to TRBD2 (6 bases). This CDR3 has 14 amino acids. Per the germline V gene, CDR1 is SGHDT and CDR2 is YYEEEE. V lost 2 bases and J 3 bases, leaving 9 bases between the germline ends. CDR3 amino acids: CASSLIADYNEQFF. The DNA for the CDR3 is TGTGCCAGCAGCTTAATAGCGGACTACAATGAGCAGTTCTTC.

The CDR3 loop is CASSLATPSLGYEQYF. CDR3 DNA sequence: TGCGCCAGCAGCTTGGCCACTCCGAGTTTGGGCTACGAGCAGTACTTC. The V call is TRBV5-1, the J call TRBJ2-7; D is uncertain. The CDR3 has 16 amino acids. Trimming took 0 bases from V and 3 from J, leaving 16 bases between them. CDR1 is SGHRS, CDR2 YFSETQ, per germline.

The rearrangement links TRBV11-3 to TRBJ2-5; no definite D call. Germline CDR1 and CDR2: SGHNT and YENEEA. The CDR3 is 12 residues long. Between the trimmed V and J ends, which lost 1 base and 5 bases, there was a span of 5 bases. The CDR3, as DNA: TGTGCCAGCAGCTTAGTCGATGAGACCCAGTACTTC. Amino acid sequence: CASSLVDETQYF.

This chain connects TRBV27 to TRBJ2-4, with D perhaps being TRBD1 or TRBD2 (6 bases each). Germline V lookup: CDR1 MNHEY, CDR2 SMNVEV (reference sequence). The CDR3 contains 13 residues. V was trimmed by 7 bases and J by 2 bases, leaving 9 bases between them. This CDR3 is CASKGGTKNIQYF. CDR3 coding DNA: TGTGCCAGCAAGGGGGGTACCAAAAACATTCAGTACTTC.

V usage is TRBV19 and J usage is TRBJ2-7, with D possibly being TRBD1 (6 bases). Trimming removed 6 bases at V and 0 bases at J, with 15 bases between. Germline loops: CDR1 LNHDA, CDR2 SQIVND (reference sequence). This CDR3 region has 15 residues. The CDR3 here is CASRDPGQNSYEQYF. CDR3 coding DNA: TGTGCCAGTAGGGACCCGGGACAAAACTCCTACGAGCAGTACTTC. The variable domain in full, completed from reference TRBV19 and TRBJ2-7, reads DGGITQSPKYLFRKEGQNVTLSCEQNLNHDAMYWYRQDPGQGLRLIYYSQIVNDFQKGDIAEGYSVSREKKESFPLTVTSAQKNPTAFYLCASRDPGQNSYEQYFGPGTRLTVT.

The J gene is TRBJ1-6, the V gene TRBV5-6, with no clear D. The CDR3 is 14 residues long. Germline V CDR1 and CDR2: SGHDT, YYEEEE. Between the trimmed V and J ends, which lost 1 base and 8 bases, there was a span of 10 bases. This CDR3 is CASSLRAAYSPLHF. CDR3 bases: TGTGCCAGCAGCTTGAGGGCAGCCTATTCACCCCTCCACTTT.

The chain is built from TRBV6-5 and TRBJ2-7; 12 bases match TRBD2. CDR1 and CDR2 (germline): MNHEY, SVGAGI. The CDR3 is 16 residues long. Trimming at V came to 2 bases and at J to 1 base, leaving 3 bases not matched to a gene. CDR3 amino acids: CASSYTSGRTSYEQYF. The CDR3 nucleotides are TGTGCCAGCAGTTACACTAGCGGGAGGACGTCCTACGAGCAGTACTTC.